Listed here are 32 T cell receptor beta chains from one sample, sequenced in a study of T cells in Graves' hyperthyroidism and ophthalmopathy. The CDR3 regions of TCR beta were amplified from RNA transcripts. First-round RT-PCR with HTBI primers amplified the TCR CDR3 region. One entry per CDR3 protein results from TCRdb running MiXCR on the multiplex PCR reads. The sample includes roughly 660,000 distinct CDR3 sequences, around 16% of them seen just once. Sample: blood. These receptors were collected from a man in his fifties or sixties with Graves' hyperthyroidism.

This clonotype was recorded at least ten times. CDR3 in amino acids: CASSTGQGFRGELFF. CDR3 sequence (DNA): TGTGCCAGCAGTACGGGACAGGGATTCAGGGGGGAGCTGTTTTTT. The chain combines TRBV2 with TRBJ2-2; 9 bases map to TRBD1. Germline V gives CDR1 SNHLY, CDR2 FYNNEI. V trimming: 5 bases; J trimming: 8 bases; junction bases outside the gene matches: 9. The CDR3 consists of 15 residues.

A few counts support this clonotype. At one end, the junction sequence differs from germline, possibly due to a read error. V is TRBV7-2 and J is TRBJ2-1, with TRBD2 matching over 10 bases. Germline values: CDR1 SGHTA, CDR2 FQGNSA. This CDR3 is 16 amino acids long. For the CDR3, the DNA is TGTGCCAGCAGCCTAGCGGGAGCTAATCCCCACAATGAGCAGTTCTTC. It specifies CASSLAGANPHNEQFF.

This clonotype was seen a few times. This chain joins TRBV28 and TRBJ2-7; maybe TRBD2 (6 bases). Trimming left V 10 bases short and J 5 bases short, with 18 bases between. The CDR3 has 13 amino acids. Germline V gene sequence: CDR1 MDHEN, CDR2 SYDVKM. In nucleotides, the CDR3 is TGTGCCATCCATCCGGGCAGGAGGGACGAGCAGTACTTC. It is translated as CAIHPGRRDEQYF.

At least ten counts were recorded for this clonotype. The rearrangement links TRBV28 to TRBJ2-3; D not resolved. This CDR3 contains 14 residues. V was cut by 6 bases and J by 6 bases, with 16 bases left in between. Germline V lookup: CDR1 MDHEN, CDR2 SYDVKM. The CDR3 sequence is CASSLRQFGDTQYF. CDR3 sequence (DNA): TGTGCCAGCAGCCTACGCCAATTTGGGGATACGCAGTATTTT.

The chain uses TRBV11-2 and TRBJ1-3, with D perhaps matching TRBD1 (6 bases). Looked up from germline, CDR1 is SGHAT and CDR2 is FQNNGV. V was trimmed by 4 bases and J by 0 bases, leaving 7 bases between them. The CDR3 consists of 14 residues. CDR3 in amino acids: CASSYRVSGNTIYF. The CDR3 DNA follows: TGTGCCAGCAGCTACAGGGTCTCTGGAAACACCATATATTTT.

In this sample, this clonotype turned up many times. This CDR3 is CSAESGTPANYGYTF. CDR3 coding DNA: TGCAGTGCAGAGTCAGGGACACCAGCTAACTATGGCTACACCTTC. V usage is TRBV20-1 and J usage is TRBJ1-2, with a tentative D call TRBD1 (6 bases). Germline lookup yields CDR1 DFQATT and CDR2 SNEGSKA (reference sequence). This CDR3 region has 15 residues. Between the trimmed V and J ends, which lost 6 bases and 0 bases, there was a span of 17 bases.

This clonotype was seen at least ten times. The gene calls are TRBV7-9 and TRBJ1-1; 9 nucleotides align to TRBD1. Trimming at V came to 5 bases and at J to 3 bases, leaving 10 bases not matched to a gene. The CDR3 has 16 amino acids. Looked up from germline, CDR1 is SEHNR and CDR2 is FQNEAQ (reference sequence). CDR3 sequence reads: CASSPGTGMGYTEAFF. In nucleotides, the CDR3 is TGTGCCAGCAGCCCTGGGACAGGGATGGGCTACACTGAAGCTTTCTTT.

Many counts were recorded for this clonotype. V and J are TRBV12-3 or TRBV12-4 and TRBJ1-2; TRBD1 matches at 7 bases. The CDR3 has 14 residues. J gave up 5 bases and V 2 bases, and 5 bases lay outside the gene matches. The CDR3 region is CASSLSSTGYGYTF. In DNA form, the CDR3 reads TGTGCCAGCAGTTTATCCTCGACAGGGTATGGCTACACCTTC.

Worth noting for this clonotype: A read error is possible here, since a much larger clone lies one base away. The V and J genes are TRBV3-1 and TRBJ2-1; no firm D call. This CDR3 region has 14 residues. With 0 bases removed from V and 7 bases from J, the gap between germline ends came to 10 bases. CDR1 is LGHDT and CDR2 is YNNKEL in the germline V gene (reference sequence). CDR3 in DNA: TGTGCCAGCAGCCAAGAGTCGGCGGAAAATGAGCAGTTCTTC. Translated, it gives CASSQESAENEQFF.

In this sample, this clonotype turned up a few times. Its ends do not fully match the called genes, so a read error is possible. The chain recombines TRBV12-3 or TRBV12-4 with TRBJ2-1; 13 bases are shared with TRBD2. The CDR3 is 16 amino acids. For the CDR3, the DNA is TGTGCCAGCAGTTTCCCACTAGCGGGAGGGCCAGCTGAGCAGTCCTTC. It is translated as CASSFPLAGGPAEQSF.

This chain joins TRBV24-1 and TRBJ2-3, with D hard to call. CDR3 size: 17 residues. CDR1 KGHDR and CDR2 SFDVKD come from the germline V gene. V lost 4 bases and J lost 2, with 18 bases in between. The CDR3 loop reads CATSDPGVRTTTDTQYF. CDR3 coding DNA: TGTGCCACCAGTGACCCCGGAGTGCGGACGACCACAGATACGCAGTATTTT.

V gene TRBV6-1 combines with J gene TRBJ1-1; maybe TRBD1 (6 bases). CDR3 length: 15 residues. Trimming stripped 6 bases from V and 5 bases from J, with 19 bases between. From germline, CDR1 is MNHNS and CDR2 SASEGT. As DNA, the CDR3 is TGTGCCAGCAGCACACGACAAGGGGGTAGGACTGAAGCTTTCTTT. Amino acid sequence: CASSTRQGGRTEAFF.

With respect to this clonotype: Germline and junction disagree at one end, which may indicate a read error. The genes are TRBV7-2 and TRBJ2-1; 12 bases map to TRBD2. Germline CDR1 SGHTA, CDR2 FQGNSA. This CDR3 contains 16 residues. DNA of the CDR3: TGTGTCAGCAGCTTCAGGACTAGCGGGATCTACAATGAGCAGTTCTTC. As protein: CVSSFRTSGIYNEQFF. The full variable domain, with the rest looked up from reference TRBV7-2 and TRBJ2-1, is GAGVSQSPSNKVTEKGKDVELRCDPISGHTALYWYRQSLGQGLEFLIYFQGNSAPDKSGLPSDRFSAERTGGSVSTLTIQRTQQEDSAVYLCVSSFRTSGIYNEQFFGPGTRLTVL.

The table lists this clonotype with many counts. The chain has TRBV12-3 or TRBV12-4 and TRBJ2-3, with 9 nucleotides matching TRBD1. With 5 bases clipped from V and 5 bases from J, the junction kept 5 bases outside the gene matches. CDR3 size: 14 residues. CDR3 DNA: TGTGCCAGCAGTGCAGGACAGGGGATAGATACGCAGTATTTT. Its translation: CASSAGQGIDTQYF.

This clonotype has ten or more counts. This chain's CDR3 is CASGPGLISYEQYF. Here the CDR3 DNA reads TGTGCCAGCGGGCCAGGACTGATCTCCTACGAGCAGTACTTC. The chain uses TRBV7-2 and TRBJ2-7; the D gene is possibly TRBD2 (5 bases). V was trimmed by 8 bases and J by 0 bases, leaving 14 bases between them. The CDR3 totals 14 residues. The germline gives CDR1 SGHTA, CDR2 FQGNSA.

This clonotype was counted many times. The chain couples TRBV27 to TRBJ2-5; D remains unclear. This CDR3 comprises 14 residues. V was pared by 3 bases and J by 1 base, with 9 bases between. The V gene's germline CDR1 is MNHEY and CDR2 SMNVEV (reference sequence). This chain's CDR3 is CASSFVPFQETQYF. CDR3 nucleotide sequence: TGTGCCAGCAGTTTCGTACCTTTCCAAGAGACCCAGTACTTC.

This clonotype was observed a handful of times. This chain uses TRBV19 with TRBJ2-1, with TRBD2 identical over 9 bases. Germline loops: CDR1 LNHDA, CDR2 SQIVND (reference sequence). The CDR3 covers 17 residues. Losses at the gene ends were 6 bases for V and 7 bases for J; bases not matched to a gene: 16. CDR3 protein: CASRDRRISGSTNEQFF. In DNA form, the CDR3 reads TGTGCCAGTAGAGACCGTCGTATTAGCGGGAGTACGAATGAGCAGTTCTTC.

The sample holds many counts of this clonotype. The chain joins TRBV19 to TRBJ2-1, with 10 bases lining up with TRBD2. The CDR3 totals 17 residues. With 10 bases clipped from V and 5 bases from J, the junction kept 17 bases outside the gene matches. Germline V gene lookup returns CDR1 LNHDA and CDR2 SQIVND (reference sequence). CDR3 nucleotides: TGTGCCACCACGCTTCTCTGGGCTAGCGGGAGAGACAATGAGCAGTTCTTC. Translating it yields CATTLLWASGRDNEQFF.

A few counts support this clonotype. The chain's CDR3 is CATSDLGRAASGTGELFF. The CDR3 DNA reads TGTGCCACCAGTGATTTAGGCAGGGCAGCGAGTGGCACCGGGGAGCTGTTTTTT. This sequence joins TRBV24-1 and TRBJ2-2; TRBD1 might be the D (5 bases). CDR1 is KGHDR and CDR2 is SFDVKD in the germline V gene. The CDR3 has 18 amino acids. Trimming pared 1 base from V and 4 bases from J, leaving 18 bases between.

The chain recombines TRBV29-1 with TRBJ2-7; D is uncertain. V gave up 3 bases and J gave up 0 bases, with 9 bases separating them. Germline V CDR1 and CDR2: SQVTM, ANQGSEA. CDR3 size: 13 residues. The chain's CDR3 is CSVEVGSSYEQYF. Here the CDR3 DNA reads TGCAGCGTTGAGGTGGGCAGCTCCTACGAGCAGTACTTC.

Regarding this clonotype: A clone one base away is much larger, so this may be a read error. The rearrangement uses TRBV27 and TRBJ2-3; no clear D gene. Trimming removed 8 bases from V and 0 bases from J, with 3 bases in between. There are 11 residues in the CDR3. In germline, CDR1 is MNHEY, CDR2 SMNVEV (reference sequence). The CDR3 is CASFSTDTQYF. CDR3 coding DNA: TGTGCCAGCTTTAGCACAGATACGCAGTATTTT.

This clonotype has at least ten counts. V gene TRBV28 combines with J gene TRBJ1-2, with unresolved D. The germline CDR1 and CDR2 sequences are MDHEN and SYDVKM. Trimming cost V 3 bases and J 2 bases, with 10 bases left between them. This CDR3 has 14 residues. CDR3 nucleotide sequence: TGTGCCAGCAGTTTCGGCGTAAAGAACTATGGCTACACCTTC. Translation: CASSFGVKNYGYTF.

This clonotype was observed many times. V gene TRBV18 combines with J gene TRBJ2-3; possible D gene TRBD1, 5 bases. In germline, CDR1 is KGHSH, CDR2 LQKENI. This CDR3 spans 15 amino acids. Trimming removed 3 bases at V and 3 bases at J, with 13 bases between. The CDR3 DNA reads TGTGCCAGCTCACCCTCGCAGGGTACTACAGATACGCAGTATTTT. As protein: CASSPSQGTTDTQYF.

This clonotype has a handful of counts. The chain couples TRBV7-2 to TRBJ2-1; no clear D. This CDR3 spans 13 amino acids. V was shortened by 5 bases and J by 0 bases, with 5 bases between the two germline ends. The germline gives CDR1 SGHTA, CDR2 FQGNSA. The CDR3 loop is CASSTISYNEQFF. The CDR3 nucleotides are TGTGCCAGCAGCACTATCTCCTACAATGAGCAGTTCTTC.

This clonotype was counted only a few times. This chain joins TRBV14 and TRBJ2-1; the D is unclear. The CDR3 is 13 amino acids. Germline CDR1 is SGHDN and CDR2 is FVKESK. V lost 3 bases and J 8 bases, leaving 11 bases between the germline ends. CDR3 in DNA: TGTGCCAGCAGCCACTGGGTTTGGGATGAGCAGTTCTTC. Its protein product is CASSHWVWDEQFF.

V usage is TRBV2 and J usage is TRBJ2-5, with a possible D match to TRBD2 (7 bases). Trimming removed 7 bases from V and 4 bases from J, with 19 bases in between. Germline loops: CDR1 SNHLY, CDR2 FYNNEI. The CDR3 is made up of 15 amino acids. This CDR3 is CASILEGGAGETQYF. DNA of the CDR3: TGTGCCAGCATTCTCGAGGGGGGGGCGGGAGAGACCCAGTACTTC.

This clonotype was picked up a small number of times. CDR3 protein: CASSTGQLPDTF. Here the CDR3 DNA reads TGTGCCAGTAGTACGGGACAGCTGCCTGACACCTTC. J is TRBJ1-2 and V is TRBV19, with 7 positions matching TRBD1. The CDR3 length is 12 residues. CDR1 is LNHDA and CDR2 is SQIVND in the germline V gene (reference sequence). V lost 4 bases and J lost 12; bases outside the gene matches: 8.

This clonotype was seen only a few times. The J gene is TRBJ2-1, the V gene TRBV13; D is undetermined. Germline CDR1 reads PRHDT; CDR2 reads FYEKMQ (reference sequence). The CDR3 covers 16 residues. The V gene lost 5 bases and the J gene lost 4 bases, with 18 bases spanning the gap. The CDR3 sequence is CASSPPRMADYNEQFF. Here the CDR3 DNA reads TGTGCCAGCAGCCCCCCTAGGATGGCGGATTACAATGAGCAGTTCTTC.

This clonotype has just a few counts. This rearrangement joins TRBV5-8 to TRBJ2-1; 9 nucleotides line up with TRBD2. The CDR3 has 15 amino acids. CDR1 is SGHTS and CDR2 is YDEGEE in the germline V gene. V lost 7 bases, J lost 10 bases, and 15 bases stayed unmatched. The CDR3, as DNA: TGTGCCAGCGCCTTAAGGCTAGCGGGGCAAGCAGAGCAGTTCTTC. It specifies CASALRLAGQAEQFF.

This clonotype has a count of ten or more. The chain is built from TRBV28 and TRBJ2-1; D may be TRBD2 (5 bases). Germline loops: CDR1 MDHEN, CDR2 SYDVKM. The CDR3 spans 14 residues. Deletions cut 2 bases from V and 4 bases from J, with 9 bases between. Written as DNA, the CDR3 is TGTGCCAGCAGTTTACTAGCACTTTACAATGAGCAGTTCTTC. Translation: CASSLLALYNEQFF.

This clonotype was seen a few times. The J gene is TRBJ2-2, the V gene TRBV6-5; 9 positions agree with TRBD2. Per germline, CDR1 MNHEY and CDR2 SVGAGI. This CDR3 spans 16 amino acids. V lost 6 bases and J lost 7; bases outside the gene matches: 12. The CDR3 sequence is CASSYGVAGVFGELFF. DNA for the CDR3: TGTGCCAGCAGCTACGGTGTAGCGGGAGTTTTCGGGGAGCTGTTTTTT.

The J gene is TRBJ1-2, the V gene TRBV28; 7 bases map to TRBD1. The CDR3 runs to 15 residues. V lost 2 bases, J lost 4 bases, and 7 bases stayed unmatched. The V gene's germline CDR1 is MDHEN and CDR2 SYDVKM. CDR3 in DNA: TGTGCCAGCAGTTTACCACATAGGGGGCCCTATGGCTACACCTTC. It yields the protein CASSLPHRGPYGYTF.